This T cell receptor (beta chain) emerged from a study of Ad26.COV2.S vaccination and SARS-CoV-2 variants. Study overall: Dosing was one shot or two shots 56 days apart.

The V end was cut by 6 bases, the J end by 4 bases, with 18 bases between. In germline, CDR1 is LNHNV, CDR2 YYDKDF (reference sequence). The CDR3 spans 15 residues. Noted treatment: 19 received Ad26.COV2.S at low or high dose, single or two shots; five or six received placebo; per-sample allocation not given. Material that was analyzed had been drawn on day 63 after the first vaccine or placebo injection. TCRdb's table, derived via immunoSEQ multiplex PCR, lists solely in-frame clones and lacks some. The sample holds 300,000 to 400,000 clones, 88% seen once. This TCR derives from a person aged 18 to 59 who received the Ad26.COV2.S COVID-19 vaccine or a placebo. This specimen was peripheral blood, taken in a trial of Ad26.COV2.S vaccine versus placebo. The chain is built from TRBV15 and TRBJ1-2, with a weak D call TRBD1 (6 bases). The CDR3 nucleotides are TGTGCCACCAGATTATTCGCAGGGGCTGCCTATGGCTACACCTTC. This gives the protein CATRLFAGAAYGYTF.